This T cell receptor beta chain was identified in a study of T-cell reconstitution after alpha-beta-depleted transplantation in children. Study-level findings and limits: T-cell counts and diversity at one year following transplant were attributed mainly to newly produced T cells. Reportedly, only several hundred clones from non-depleted graft cells drove alpha-beta T-cell counts at about two months. Recipient T cells and thymic progenitors that survived were the source of the high TCRbeta diversity seen at day 60 in some patients.

This clonotype was picked up a small number of times. Its antigen is not identified. For TCRbeta, the library was prepared with unique molecular identifiers. TCRdb reprocessed the PCR reads with MiXCR, giving one entry per CDR3 protein. This sample has approximately 430,000 distinct CDR3 sequences, with 15% to 20% found just once. Sequences were derived from PBMCs, mostly from graft donor cells, sampled 360 days after TCRalphabeta/CD19-depleted stem cell transplant. This TCR came from a boy younger than two who had a stem cell transplant for Wiskott-Aldrich syndrome, so the T cells may come from the graft donor.

CDR3 amino acids: CASSPSGRHTGELFF. The CDR3, as DNA: TGTGCCAGCAGCCCTAGCGGGAGGCACACCGGGGAGCTGTTTTTT. The genes are TRBV9 and TRBJ2-2, with TRBD2 matching 11 bases. The CDR3 loop spans 15 amino acids. V trimming: 4 bases; J trimming: 3 bases; junction bases outside the gene matches: 2. Germline values: CDR1 SGDLS, CDR2 YYNGEE.